This TCR beta chain was captured in a study of chemoradiotherapy in HPV16-positive cancers. Study-wide context: Functional T-cell assays on two HPV16-positive patients' cells defined candidate HPV-specific clones and common TCR motifs. Findings and limits, study-wide: Non-HPV-specific T cells did not expand in tumors during treatment, whereas candidate HPV-specific clones and E7-related motifs did. Better recurrence-free survival went with HPV-responsive T-cell expansion in HPV16-positive patients. Only a couple of HPV16-positive patients supplied the functional HPV-specificity definition.

Of note for this clone: Its matching antigen is unknown.

There are 14 residues in the CDR3. Germline CDR1 SGHNT, CDR2 YYREEE (reference sequence). V dropped 1 base and J dropped 0 bases, with 5 bases sitting between them. TCRdb's copy holds only in-frame clones and misses some; the assay was immunoSEQ multiplex PCR. This repertoire shows about 39,000 clones, 76% found once; its top ten account for under 5.5%. This chain joins TRBV5-4 and TRBJ1-3; D not certain. This clonotype was obtained from a human donor with HPV-associated anogenital cancer. The material sequenced was blood, taken from a patient who underwent chemoradiotherapy. CDR3 sequence: CASSLWDSGNTIYF. In DNA, the CDR3 is TGTGCCAGCAGCTTGTGGGACTCTGGAAACACCATATATTTT. Using reference TRBV5-4 and TRBJ1-3 for the parts outside the CDR3, the full variable domain is ETGVTQSPTHLIKTRGQQVTLRCSSQSGHNTVSWYQQALGQGPQFIFQYYREEENGRGNFPPRFSGLQFPNYSSELNVNALELDDSALYLCASSLWDSGNTIYFGEGSWLTVV.